This T cell receptor (beta chain) was captured in a study of radiation and T cells in renal cell carcinoma. Study summary: Nephrectomy followed 15 Gy stereotactic body radiation by 4 weeks.

Remarks on this clone: The antigen remains unidentified.

V lost 5 bases to trimming and J lost 4 bases, with 23 bases between them. The CDR3 sequence is 17 residues long. Germline lookup yields CDR1 SEHNR and CDR2 FQNEAQ (reference sequence). Libraries were prepared by immunoSEQ multiplex PCR; TCRdb keeps only in-frame clonotypes and omits some of them. Of 45,000 to 55,000 clones listed, roughly 78% are singletons. Indicated time point: blood 2 weeks post-SBRT. The treatment was: 15 Gy SBRT to primary tumor, nephrectomy 4 weeks later. Serial blood draws occurred at baseline and 2 and 4 weeks post-SBRT. This renal cell carcinoma was of the clear cell type. Overall study findings and caveats: From baseline, blood top tumor clonotypes peaked at 2 weeks post-radiation.

Specimen: blood, collected from a patient whose treatment included radiotherapy and nephrectomy. The chain carries TRBV7-9 and TRBJ1-1; possible D gene TRBD1, 6 bases. The clonotype originates from a woman between 70 and 85 years old with renal cell carcinoma. Here the CDR3 reads CASSRMGLREGGTEAFF. Here the CDR3 DNA reads TGTGCCAGCAGCCGAATGGGGTTGAGGGAAGGGGGCACTGAAGCTTTCTTT.